The 27 T cell receptor beta chains presented below share a single source sample, sequenced in a study of response to subunit inactivated influenza vaccine. TCRdb fed the RT-PCR reads into MiXCR, producing one record per CDR3 protein. In the table there are hundreds of thousands of distinct CDR3 sequences, 15% to 18% of which are singletons. Sequencing was performed on PBMCs from blood, taken roughly 12 days after vaccination. Every receptor here comes from a man aged 45 to 65 who received an inactivated influenza vaccine.

This clonotype was found a few times. The chain combines TRBV14 with TRBJ2-5; tentative D call: TRBD2 (5 bases). The V gene lost 3 bases and the J gene lost 2 bases, with 13 bases spanning the gap. Per germline, CDR1 SGHDN and CDR2 FVKESK. The CDR3 length is 15 residues. CDR3 in amino acids: CASSQRAANQETQYF. CDR3 DNA: TGTGCCAGCAGCCAGAGGGCGGCAAATCAAGAGACCCAGTACTTC.

This clonotype was observed a handful of times. This chain links TRBV28 with TRBJ2-7; 7 nucleotides match TRBD2. Germline loops: CDR1 MDHEN, CDR2 SYDVKM. This CDR3 is built from 14 residues. Trimming took 6 bases from V and 0 from J; bases not matched to a gene: 5. CDR3 DNA: TGTGCCAGCAGCGAGCGGGGTAGCTCCTACGAGCAGTACTTC. Translated: CASSERGSSYEQYF.

At least ten counts were recorded for this clonotype. V is TRBV28 and J is TRBJ2-4, with D perhaps matching TRBD2 (6 bases). V was trimmed by 6 bases and J by 0 bases, leaving 9 bases between them. The length of the CDR3 is 14 residues. Per germline, CDR1 MDHEN and CDR2 SYDVKM. For the CDR3, the DNA is TGTGCCAGCAGATCCGGGGGAGCCAAAAACATTCAGTACTTC. This codes for CASRSGGAKNIQYF.

V usage is TRBV18 and J usage is TRBJ2-3, with D possibly TRBD1 on 6 matching bases. This CDR3 has 20 residues. Trimming pared 3 bases from V and 2 bases from J, leaving 27 bases between. Germline assignment: CDR1 KGHSH and CDR2 LQKENI. CDR3 bases: TGTGCCAGCTCACCTCGCAGGGGTACTCAACCCCGATACTCCACAGATACGCAGTATTTT. This encodes CASSPRRGTQPRYSTDTQYF.

In its sample, this clonotype was seen a few times. V and J are TRBV3-1 and TRBJ2-7; 9 bases map to TRBD2. Germline CDR1 reads LGHDT; CDR2 reads YNNKEL (reference sequence). V was pared by 0 bases and J by 5 bases, with 5 bases of the junction left unmatched. The CDR3 contains 15 residues. This CDR3 reads CASSQEASGIHEQYF. In nucleotides, the CDR3 is TGTGCCAGCAGCCAAGAGGCTAGCGGGATCCACGAGCAGTACTTC.

The rearrangement joins TRBV3-1 to TRBJ1-1, with a tentative D call TRBD1 (5 bases). V dropped 0 bases and J dropped 4 bases, with 9 bases sitting between them. Germline CDR1 is LGHDT and CDR2 is YNNKEL (reference sequence). This CDR3 comprises 14 residues. CDR3 in DNA: TGTGCCAGCAGCCAAGACGGGAGGGGCACTGAAGCTTTCTTT. This gives the protein CASSQDGRGTEAFF.

This chain connects TRBV10-3 to TRBJ2-5; D perhaps matches TRBD2 (6 bases). The CDR3 loop spans 13 amino acids. Germline values: CDR1 ENHRY, CDR2 SYGVKD. Trimming removed 3 bases from V and 5 bases from J, with 10 bases in between. CDR3 residues: CAISELAAETQYF. DNA of the CDR3: TGTGCCATCAGTGAACTAGCCGCGGAGACCCAGTACTTC.

There are many counts of this clonotype. The rearrangement joins TRBV4-1 to TRBJ1-5; weak D call: TRBD1 (5 bases). Trimming pared 3 bases from V and 2 bases from J, leaving 8 bases between. The CDR3 is made up of 14 amino acids. Germline CDR1 is MGHRA and CDR2 is YSYEKL. The CDR3 sequence: CASSQGRGNQPQHF. The CDR3 nucleotides read TGCGCCAGCAGCCAGGGACGTGGCAATCAGCCCCAGCATTTT.

This clonotype was counted only a few times. V gene TRBV28 combines with J gene TRBJ2-7; possible D gene TRBD2, 6 bases. Trimming shortened V by 9 bases and J by 3 bases, and 9 bases separated the two germline ends. CDR3 length: 11 residues. Germline V gene data show CDR1 as MDHEN and CDR2 as SYDVKM. CDR3 amino acids: CASGTFYEQYF. CDR3 DNA: TGTGCCAGTGGGACTTTCTACGAGCAGTACTTC. Using reference TRBV28 and TRBJ2-7 for the parts outside the CDR3, the full variable domain is DVKVTQSSRYLVKRTGEKVFLECVQDMDHENMFWYRQDPGLGLRLIYFSYDVKMKEKGDIPEGYSVSREKKERFSLILESASTNQTSMYLCASGTFYEQYFGPGTRLTVT.

V gene TRBV20-1 combines with J gene TRBJ2-5, with TRBD2 as a possible D gene (5 bases). The CDR3 runs to 14 residues. V lost 6 bases and J lost 2, with 16 bases in between. The germline V gene encodes CDR1 DFQATT and CDR2 SNEGSKA (reference sequence). The CDR3 sequence is CSAPDSSLQETQYF. DNA for the CDR3: TGCAGTGCCCCGGACTCAAGCCTTCAAGAGACCCAGTACTTC.

Only a few counts were recorded for this clonotype. The rearrangement uses TRBV24-1 and TRBJ1-2; D call uncertain. Looked up from germline, CDR1 is KGHDR and CDR2 is SFDVKD. This CDR3 has 14 residues. Trimming stripped 4 bases from V and 3 bases from J, with 11 bases between. This CDR3 is CATSDLGHDYGYTF. CDR3 DNA: TGTGCCACCAGTGACCTTGGCCACGACTATGGCTACACCTTC.

A few counts support this clonotype. As DNA, the CDR3 is TGCGCCAGCAGCCAAGATTCGAAACTAGCTCTCACAGATACGCAGTATTTT. Translating gives CASSQDSKLALTDTQYF. The rearrangement joins TRBV4-3 to TRBJ2-3; TRBD2 might be the D (6 bases). Trimming left V 0 bases short and J 2 bases short, with 15 bases between. Germline CDR1 reads LGHNA; CDR2 reads YSLEER. This CDR3 region has 17 residues.

The chain has TRBV5-1 and TRBJ2-1, with 11 bases lining up with TRBD2. This CDR3 is 17 amino acids long. J gave up 7 bases and V 1 base, and 10 bases lay outside the gene matches. Germline V gene sequence: CDR1 SGHRS, CDR2 YFSETQ. CDR3 in amino acids: CASSLPTISGGANEQFF. The CDR3 DNA reads as TGCGCCAGCAGCTTGCCAACAATTAGCGGGGGGGCAAATGAGCAGTTCTTC.

CDR3 nucleotides: TGTGCCAGCAGCCAGCCGGGACTAGCGGGGAAAATGAGGCACACAGATACGCAGTATTTT. Its protein product is CASSQPGLAGKMRHTDTQYF. The genes are TRBV4-2 and TRBJ2-3; 13 bases agree with TRBD2. With 3 bases clipped from V and 2 bases from J, the junction kept 14 bases outside the gene matches. Germline lookup yields CDR1 LGHNA and CDR2 YNFKEQ. The CDR3 consists of 20 residues.

This clonotype was counted ten times or more. This chain connects TRBV28 to TRBJ2-2; 11 nucleotides line up with TRBD1. The CDR3 runs 15 residues. CDR1 MDHEN and CDR2 SYDVKM come from the germline V gene. With 6 bases clipped from V and 7 bases from J, the junction kept 7 bases outside the gene matches. The CDR3 spells CASRPAGTGGGELFF. As DNA, the CDR3 is TGTGCCAGCAGACCTGCCGGGACAGGGGGCGGGGAGCTGTTTTTT.

This clonotype was counted between two and nine times. The chain recombines TRBV6-1 with TRBJ1-5; D unresolved. V shed 6 bases and J shed 0 bases, with 12 bases lying between them. The CDR3 sequence is 15 residues long. The germline V gene has CDR1 MNHNS and CDR2 SASEGT. CDR3 sequence (DNA): TGTGCCAGCAGATTGACCCTTTATAGCAATCAGCCCCAGCATTTT. Protein product: CASRLTLYSNQPQHF.

The rearrangement uses TRBV6-5 and TRBJ2-1, with D possibly TRBD2 on 5 matching bases. Germline-derived CDR1 and CDR2 are MNHEY and SVGAGI. This CDR3 is 15 amino acids long. The ends were cut back, 3 bases at V and 6 bases at J, with 15 bases in the middle. The CDR3, as DNA: TGTGCCAGCAGTTATGGCACTAGTGGGGTCAATGAGCAGTTCTTC. This codes for CASSYGTSGVNEQFF.

This clonotype was seen a few times. V gene TRBV28 combines with J gene TRBJ1-5, with TRBD1 matching 8 bases. Germline V gives CDR1 MDHEN, CDR2 SYDVKM. This CDR3 has 17 residues. The V and J ends lost 3 bases and 4 bases, in that order; junction bases with no gene match: 11. CDR3 region: CASSFPPTGVGNQPQHF. The DNA of the CDR3 is TGTGCCAGCAGTTTCCCTCCGACAGGGGTGGGGAATCAGCCCCAGCATTTT. Together with reference TRBV28 and TRBJ1-5, the CDR3 gives the full variable domain: DVKVTQSSRYLVKRTGEKVFLECVQDMDHENMFWYRQDPGLGLRLIYFSYDVKMKEKGDIPEGYSVSREKKERFSLILESASTNQTSMYLCASSFPPTGVGNQPQHFGDGTRLSIL.

The chain joins TRBV5-1 to TRBJ2-1; 9 bases map to TRBD2. Germline CDR1 is SGHRS and CDR2 is YFSETQ. This CDR3 spans 16 amino acids. J was trimmed by 9 bases and V by 0 bases; bases with no gene match: 10. The CDR3 sequence is CASSLAGSGGGGEQFF. As DNA, the CDR3 is TGCGCCAGCAGCTTGGCCGGTAGCGGGGGCGGTGGTGAGCAGTTCTTC.

Only a few counts were recorded for this clonotype. The CDR3 DNA reads TGTGCCAGCAGTGAGTGGGACCGAAACACTGAAGCTTTCTTT. Amino acid sequence: CASSEWDRNTEAFF. The J gene is TRBJ1-1, the V gene TRBV6-1, with a possible D match to TRBD1 (5 bases). Trimming shortened V by 3 bases and J by 2 bases, and 10 bases separated the two germline ends. CDR1 MNHNS and CDR2 SASEGT come from the germline V gene. The CDR3 has 14 amino acids.

V and J are TRBV20-1 and TRBJ1-5; D not resolved. The CDR3 is made up of 13 amino acids. Germline CDR1 is DFQATT and CDR2 is SNEGSKA (reference sequence). V was cut by 3 bases and J by 0 bases, with 6 bases left in between. CDR3 residues: CSASLCSNQPQHF. In DNA form, the CDR3 reads TGCAGTGCTAGTTTATGTAGCAATCAGCCCCAGCATTTT.

This clonotype was detected only a few times. The rearrangement joins TRBV6-7 to TRBJ2-7; TRBD2 is a possible D gene (6 bases). TRBV6-7 is an ORF, with its function uncertain. V was cut by 0 bases and J by 2 bases, with 17 bases left in between. The CDR3 length is 17 residues. This CDR3 reads CASSYSGACGATYEQYF. Written as DNA, the CDR3 is TGTGCCAGCAGTTACTCTGGCGCTTGCGGGGCCACCTACGAGCAGTACTTC.

This clonotype was observed a handful of times. V gene TRBV11-2 combines with J gene TRBJ2-3, with 7 bases that match TRBD2. This CDR3 has 17 amino acids. Germline V gene sequence: CDR1 SGHAT, CDR2 FQNNGV. The ends lost 6 bases at V and 2 bases at J; junction bases unmatched: 14. The CDR3 reads CASRVGGQRGHTDTQYF. The CDR3 DNA follows: TGTGCCAGCAGGGTAGGCGGGCAGCGGGGCCACACAGATACGCAGTATTTT.

There are a few counts of this clonotype. The chain links TRBV20-1 to TRBJ2-4; 10 bases match TRBD1. CDR1 and CDR2 (germline): DFQATT, SNEGSKA (reference sequence). V lost 1 base to trimming and J lost 10 bases; unmatched junction nucleotides: 7. CDR3 size: 14 residues. CDR3 amino acids: CSARAGTGVEIQYF. DNA of the CDR3: TGCAGTGCTAGAGCCGGGACAGGGGTAGAAATTCAGTACTTC.

In its sample, this clonotype was seen a few times. This chain uses TRBV29-1 with TRBJ1-1; D gene uncertain. Germline lookup yields CDR1 SQVTM and CDR2 ANQGSEA. Trimming pared 4 bases from V and 5 bases from J, leaving 17 bases between. CDR3 size: 14 residues. As DNA, the CDR3 is TGCAGCGTTGCTTTGAGGGCCGTTACGACTGAAGCTTTCTTT. Protein: CSVALRAVTTEAFF.

The sample holds a few counts of this clonotype. The chain is built from TRBV5-1 and TRBJ2-7, with D perhaps TRBD1 (6 bases). Germline CDR1 and CDR2: SGHRS and YFSETQ. Trimming removed 4 bases at V and 3 bases at J, with 17 bases between. The CDR3 extends over 15 amino acids. For the CDR3, the DNA is TGCGCCAGCAGCACAGGGTCACAGGGATTCTACGAGCAGTACTTC. Protein sequence: CASSTGSQGFYEQYF.

The V gene is TRBV9, the J gene TRBJ2-2; a weak D match, TRBD2 (5 bases). From germline, CDR1 is SGDLS and CDR2 YYNGEE. The CDR3 is 13 residues long. V shed 1 base and J shed 6 bases, with 7 bases lying between them. The CDR3 sequence is CASSVQDSGELFF. In DNA, the CDR3 is TGTGCCAGCAGCGTACAGGACTCCGGGGAGCTGTTTTTT.